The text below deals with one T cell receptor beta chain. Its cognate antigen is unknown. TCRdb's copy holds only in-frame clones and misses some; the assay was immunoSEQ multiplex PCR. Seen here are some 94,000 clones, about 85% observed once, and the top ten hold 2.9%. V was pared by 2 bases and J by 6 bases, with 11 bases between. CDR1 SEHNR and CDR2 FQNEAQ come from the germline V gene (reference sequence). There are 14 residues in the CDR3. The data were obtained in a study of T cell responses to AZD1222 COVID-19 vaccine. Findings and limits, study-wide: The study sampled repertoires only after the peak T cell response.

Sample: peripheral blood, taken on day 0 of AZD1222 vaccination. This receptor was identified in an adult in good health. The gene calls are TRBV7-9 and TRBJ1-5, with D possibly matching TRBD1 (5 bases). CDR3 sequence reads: CASSLSGTRQPQHF. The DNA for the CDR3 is TGTGCCAGCAGCTTATCAGGGACCCGTCAGCCCCAGCATTTT.